These T cell receptor beta chains were read from a single sample in a study of shared clonotypes between healthy human individuals. The assay was immunoSEQ multiplex PCR, and TCRdb's table has in-frame clones only and misses some. The table lists 450,000 to 500,000 clones, about 84% of them singletons. Input material: PBMCs. Source of these receptors: a woman in her thirties or forties in good health. Some clones in this sample may be carry-over from other donors' samples. Both conserved end residues are trimmed from each CDR3. Fields, in order: V gene, J gene, CDR3 protein.

>TRBV5-6|TRBJ2-3
ASSHPETGTDTQY
>TRBV6-5|TRBJ1-2
ASRETGFGYT
>TRBV28|TRBJ1-2
ASTRSNYGYT
>TRBV15|TRBJ1-4
ATSRGRLNEKLF
>TRBV5-6|TRBJ2-1
ASSSPGSAYNEQF
>TRBV18|TRBJ2-3
ASSPGPTTDTQY
>TRBV10-3|TRBJ1-4
AIGGLDEKLF
>TRBV5-3|TRBJ1-2
AGDSYGYT
>TRBV25-1|TRBJ2-7
ASSDQGDRGTYEQY
>TRBV15|TRBJ2-7
ATSRLLGPGDEQY
>TRBV25-1|TRBJ2-7
ASSEEVGSYEQY
>TRBV5-1|TRBJ2-5
ASSWDLEETQY
>TRBV28|TRBJ2-7
ASTKPGGVYEQY
>TRBV29-1|TRBJ2-7
SAISGDSYEQY
>TRBV6-1|TRBJ1-1
ASSESRGGTEAF
>TRBV9|TRBJ2-1
ASSPNGGINEQF
>TRBV9|TRBJ2-5
ASSPPGQGAVVETQY
>TRBV4-2|TRBJ1-2
ASSQDVGGGYT
>TRBV28|TRBJ1-4
ASSPEKQGEKLF
>TRBV7-3|TRBJ2-7
ASSLGVRYEQY
>TRBV7-3|TRBJ2-2
ASSYDWTPNTGELF
>TRBV6-4|TRBJ1-2
ASRKTGGTGYT
>TRBV11-1|TRBJ2-1
ASSRGVGPEQF
>TRBV11-3|TRBJ2-3
ASSPGLVPTDTQY
>TRBV29-1|TRBJ1-1
SVEDVGNTEAF
>TRBV7-2|TRBJ2-7
ASSLRTGYEQY
>TRBV5-1|TRBJ2-3
ASSLRPQVTDTQY
>TRBV2|TRBJ2-7
ASSGLGGSYEQY
>TRBV9|TRBJ2-7
ASSASGDPSYEQY
>TRBV6-5|TRBJ2-7
ASSVAGGSYEQY
>TRBV18|TRBJ2-7
ASSPGQGNEQY
>TRBV5-1|TRBJ2-6
ASSLIGSGANVLT
>TRBV2|TRBJ2-7
ASTSDQRNYEQY
>TRBV9|TRBJ2-7
ASSVGGTRAYEQY
>TRBV7-9|TRBJ1-4
ASSPLQASTNEKLF
>TRBV21-1|TRBJ2-2
ASSKVMASSGELF